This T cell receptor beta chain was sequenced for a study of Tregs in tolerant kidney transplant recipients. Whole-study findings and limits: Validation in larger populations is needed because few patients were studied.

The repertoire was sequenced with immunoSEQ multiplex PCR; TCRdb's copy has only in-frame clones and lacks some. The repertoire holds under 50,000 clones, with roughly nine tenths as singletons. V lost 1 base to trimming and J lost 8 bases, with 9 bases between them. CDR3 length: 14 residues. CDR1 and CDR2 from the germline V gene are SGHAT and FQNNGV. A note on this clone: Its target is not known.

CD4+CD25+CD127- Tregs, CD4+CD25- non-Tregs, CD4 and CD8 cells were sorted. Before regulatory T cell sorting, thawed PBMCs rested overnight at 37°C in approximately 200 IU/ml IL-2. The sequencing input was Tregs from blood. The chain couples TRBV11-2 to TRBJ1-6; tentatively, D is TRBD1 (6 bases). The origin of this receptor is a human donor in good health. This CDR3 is CASSLVQGYSPLHF. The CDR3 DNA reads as TGTGCCAGCAGCTTAGTTCAGGGGTATTCACCCCTCCACTTT.